Following are 32 T cell receptor beta chains from one sample sequenced in a study of cytomegalovirus exposure and HLA in healthy donors. PCR used 60 Vbeta primers and 13 Jbeta primers. Profiling relied on immunoSEQ multiplex PCR, and the TCRdb table lists in-frame clones only, not all of them. The table gives around 80,000 clones; the top ten clones make up approximately 5% of it. The sample taken for sequencing was PBMCs. These receptors all come from a man aged 35-49 years in good health and CMV-seronegative.

Notes on this clone: The germline gene is not matched at one end of the junction; a read error may be the cause. V is TRBV7-7 and J is TRBJ2-7; 9 nucleotides match TRBD1. The CDR3 spans 16 residues. The germline gives CDR1 SSHAT, CDR2 FNYEAQ (reference sequence). As DNA, the CDR3 is TGTGCTAGCAGCCCAGGGACAGGGCGACGCTCCTACGAGCAGTACTTC. It specifies CASSPGTGRRSYEQYF. Full variable domain (remainder filled in from reference TRBV7-7 and TRBJ2-7): GAGVSQSPRYKVTKRGQDVTLRCDPISSHATLYWYQQALGQGPEFLTYFNYEAQPDKSGLPSDRFSAERPEGSISTLTIQRTEQRDSAMYRCASSPGTGRRSYEQYFGPGTRLTVT.

The rearrangement links TRBV7-9 to TRBJ2-5, with D unresolved. The CDR3 runs 14 residues. With 0 bases removed from V and 5 bases from J, the gap between germline ends came to 10 bases. CDR1 and CDR2 (germline): SEHNR, FQNEAQ (reference sequence). CDR3 sequence: CASSLAMALETQYF. The CDR3 nucleotides read TGTGCCAGCAGCTTAGCGATGGCCTTGGAGACCCAGTACTTC.

V and J are TRBV2 and TRBJ2-5; 10 positions match TRBD2. V lost 7 bases to trimming and J lost 5 bases; unmatched junction nucleotides: 10. The length of the CDR3 is 15 residues. Germline lookup yields CDR1 SNHLY and CDR2 FYNNEI. CDR3 coding DNA: TGTGCCAGCACTTCCGGGACTAGCGATCGGGAGACCCAGTACTTC. Translation gives CASTSGTSDRETQYF.

The genes are TRBV28 and TRBJ1-4; 11 nucleotides agree with TRBD1. Germline values: CDR1 MDHEN, CDR2 SYDVKM. After removal of 2 bases from V and 7 bases from J, the junction contained 3 bases not matched to a gene. This CDR3 comprises 15 residues. The CDR3: CASSLRGTGGEKLFF. The CDR3 nucleotides read TGTGCCAGCAGTTTACGCGGGACAGGGGGTGAAAAACTGTTTTTT.

This chain links TRBV6-5 with TRBJ2-2, with 7 bases that match TRBD1. The germline CDR1 and CDR2 sequences are MNHEY and SVGAGI. The V and J ends lost 7 bases and 2 bases, in that order; junction bases with no gene match: 4. The CDR3 contains 14 residues. The CDR3 sequence is CASKGAPNTGELFF. The CDR3 bases are TGTGCCAGCAAGGGGGCTCCTAACACCGGGGAGCTGTTTTTT.

The chain links TRBV4-3 to TRBJ2-7, with D possibly TRBD2 on 6 matching bases. Trimming pared 0 bases from V and 6 bases from J, leaving 12 bases between. Per the germline V gene, CDR1 is LGHNA and CDR2 is YSLEER. The CDR3 is made up of 14 amino acids. The CDR3 loop reads CASSQDELAVEQYF. In DNA form, the CDR3 reads TGCGCCAGCAGCCAAGATGAACTAGCCGTCGAGCAGTACTTC.

The V call is TRBV7-7, the J call TRBJ2-5; 8 nucleotides agree with TRBD2. The CDR3 extends over 16 amino acids. V was clipped by 5 bases and J by 5 bases; unmatched bases: 13. Per germline, CDR1 SSHAT and CDR2 FNYEAQ (reference sequence). The CDR3 coding sequence is TGTGCCAGCAGCCACGGGGGGGCGTATGGTAGGGAGACCCAGTACTTC. It yields the protein CASSHGGAYGRETQYF.

The chain is built from TRBV6-1 and TRBJ1-5; TRBD1 matches at 7 bases. J lost 3 bases, V lost 3 bases, and 11 bases had no gene match. This CDR3 is built from 17 residues. The germline CDR1 and CDR2 sequences are MNHNS and SASEGT. The CDR3 DNA reads as TGTGCCAGCAGTGACCGACAGGGCGGGAATAACAATCAGCCCCAGCATTTT. It yields the protein CASSDRQGGNNNQPQHF.

This chain links TRBV29-1 with TRBJ2-1; tentative D call: TRBD1 (6 bases). Between the trimmed V and J ends, which lost 3 bases and 15 bases, there was a span of 18 bases. The germline V gene encodes CDR1 SQVTM and CDR2 ANQGSEA. The CDR3 loop spans 12 amino acids. For the CDR3, the DNA is TGCAGCGTTGATCACAGGGTCCCCGGTGCGTTCTTC. Translating gives CSVDHRVPGAFF.

The rearrangement joins TRBV5-6 to TRBJ2-3; the D gene is possibly TRBD1 (5 bases). Trimming removed 4 bases from V and 0 bases from J, with 12 bases in between. Germline V gene lookup returns CDR1 SGHDT and CDR2 YYEEEE. The CDR3 contains 15 residues. CDR3 sequence: CASSNGHLSTDTQYF. In DNA form, the CDR3 reads TGTGCCAGCAGCAACGGACACCTTAGCACAGATACGCAGTATTTT. The full variable domain, in which reference TRBV5-6 and TRBJ2-3 provide the parts outside the CDR3, is DAGVTQSPTHLIKTRGQQVTLRCSPKSGHDTVSWYQQALGQGPQFIFQYYEEEERQRGNFPDRFSGHQFPNYSSELNVNALLLGDSALYLCASSNGHLSTDTQYFGPGTRLTVL.

The chain couples TRBV7-2 to TRBJ2-7, with a possible D match to TRBD2 (5 bases). The CDR3 is 14 residues long. Looked up from germline, CDR1 is SGHTA and CDR2 is FQGNSA. Trimming cost V 0 bases and J 5 bases, with 11 bases left between them. CDR3 coding DNA: TGTGCCAGCAGCTTAGCGGGAGTGGTCGACGAGCAGTACTTC. Its protein is CASSLAGVVDEQYF.

A word on this clone: This same CDR3 is encoded by further DNA sequences in the sample. The chain is built from TRBV5-1 and TRBJ2-7, with 9 bases aligning to TRBD2. Germline trimming cut 0 bases from V and 1 base from J; bases unmatched to any gene: 2. In germline, CDR1 is SGHRS, CDR2 YFSETQ. The CDR3 consists of 15 residues. The CDR3 DNA follows: TGCGCCAGCAGCTTGGGAACTAGCGGGTCCTACGAGCAGTACTTC. Translation: CASSLGTSGSYEQYF. The variable domain in full, completed from reference TRBV5-1 and TRBJ2-7, reads KAGVTQTPRYLIKTRGQQVTLSCSPISGHRSVSWYQQTPGQGLQFLFEYFSETQRNKGNFPGRFSGRQFSNSRSEMNVSTLELGDSALYLCASSLGTSGSYEQYFGPGTRLTVT.

The rearrangement links TRBV7-6 to TRBJ1-6; D ambiguous. The germline gives CDR1 SGHVS, CDR2 FNYEAQ. The CDR3 runs 14 residues. Trimming cost V 1 base and J 5 bases, with 6 bases left between them. CDR3 in DNA: TGTGCCAGCAGCTTAGACGGGGATAATTCACCCCTCCACTTT. This encodes CASSLDGDNSPLHF.

This chain joins TRBV19 and TRBJ2-7; 12 nucleotides match TRBD2. Germline values: CDR1 LNHDA, CDR2 SQIVND (reference sequence). The ends lost 6 bases at V and 2 bases at J; junction bases unmatched: 2. The CDR3 spans 14 residues. CDR3 residues: CASSGTSGPYEQYF. CDR3 DNA: TGTGCCAGTAGCGGGACTAGCGGGCCCTACGAGCAGTACTTC.

CDR3 DNA: TGCGCCAGCAGCTTAGTTCCAGGGGCGGACACCGGGGAGCTGTTTTTT. This gives the protein CASSLVPGADTGELFF. The chain carries TRBV5-1 and TRBJ2-2; TRBD1 might be the D (6 bases). This CDR3 spans 16 amino acids. V lost 2 bases, J lost 3 bases, and 14 bases lay in between. Germline CDR1 and CDR2: SGHRS and YFSETQ.

The chain is built from TRBV5-1 and TRBJ2-2; 7 nucleotides agree with TRBD2. Losses at the gene ends were 2 bases for V and 3 bases for J; bases not matched to a gene: 4. Germline CDR1 reads SGHRS; CDR2 reads YFSETQ. The CDR3 sequence is 15 residues long. The CDR3 DNA reads as TGCGCCAGCAGCTTTGACCTAGCGGACACCGGGGAGCTGTTTTTT. Translating gives CASSFDLADTGELFF.

The CDR3 spells CATSEGRDMNTGELFF. The CDR3 DNA reads as TGTGCCACCAGCGAAGGACGGGATATGAACACCGGGGAGCTGTTTTTT. V gene TRBV15 combines with J gene TRBJ2-2; possible D gene TRBD2, 5 bases. The germline gives CDR1 LNHNV, CDR2 YYDKDF (reference sequence). CDR3 size: 16 residues. V lost 5 bases to trimming and J lost 1 base, with 14 bases between them.

This chain joins TRBV7-2 and TRBJ2-2, with TRBD2 matching over 11 bases. Trimming took 1 base from V and 2 from J; bases not matched to a gene: 6. CDR1 and CDR2 (germline): SGHTA, FQGNSA. This CDR3 is built from 18 residues. CDR3 region: CASSLDVAGGPNTGELFF. The CDR3 nucleotides are TGTGCCAGCAGCTTAGACGTAGCGGGAGGGCCAAACACCGGGGAGCTGTTTTTT.

The V call is TRBV6-1, the J call TRBJ1-1; 7 bases line up with TRBD1. CDR1 and CDR2 from the germline V gene are MNHNS and SASEGT. The CDR3 has 13 amino acids. The V gene end was trimmed by 3 bases and the J gene end by 4 bases; junction bases not matched to a gene: 2. The DNA for the CDR3 is TGTGCCAGCAGTGACAGGGGGGTCACTGAAGCTTTCTTT. Its translation: CASSDRGVTEAFF.

This chain uses TRBV27 with TRBJ2-5, with D tentatively TRBD1 (5 bases). V lost 5 bases and J 0 bases, leaving 22 bases between the germline ends. In germline, CDR1 is MNHEY, CDR2 SMNVEV (reference sequence). This CDR3 spans 18 amino acids. CDR3 amino acids: CASSPSPGTGVYQETQYF. CDR3 in DNA: TGTGCCAGCAGTCCCTCCCCGGGCACAGGAGTGTACCAAGAGACCCAGTACTTC.

The CDR3 sequence is CASSATGLDGYTF. CDR3 coding DNA: TGTGCCAGCAGCGCCACAGGGTTGGATGGCTACACCTTC. The chain has TRBV7-9 and TRBJ1-2; D perhaps matches TRBD1 (6 bases). The length of the CDR3 is 13 residues. The germline gives CDR1 SEHNR, CDR2 FQNEAQ (reference sequence). V was cut by 5 bases and J by 6 bases, with 13 bases left in between.

The chain couples TRBV27 to TRBJ2-2; D is uncertain. Trimming removed 0 bases at V and 1 base at J, with 3 bases between. CDR1 and CDR2 (germline): MNHEY, SMNVEV (reference sequence). The CDR3 covers 14 residues. The CDR3 bases are TGTGCCAGCAGTTTATCTATGAACACCGGGGAGCTGTTTTTT. Amino acids: CASSLSMNTGELFF.

This chain connects TRBV7-7 to TRBJ2-2; 7 bases line up with TRBD1. Per the germline V gene, CDR1 is SSHAT and CDR2 is FNYEAQ (reference sequence). This CDR3 region has 16 residues. The trim removed 5 bases at V and 0 bases at J, leaving 6 bases unmatched. The CDR3 DNA is TGTGCCAGCAGCCATCAAACAGGGGCGAACACCGGGGAGCTGTTTTTT. This gives the protein CASSHQTGANTGELFF.

The V and J genes are TRBV13 and TRBJ1-1, with 9 bases identical to TRBD1. The CDR3 has 16 residues. V trimming: 4 bases; J trimming: 7 bases; junction bases outside the gene matches: 13. CDR1 is PRHDT, CDR2 FYEKMQ, per germline (reference sequence). The CDR3 loop reads CASSSIPDRGGDEAFF. In DNA, the CDR3 is TGTGCCAGCAGCTCAATACCGGACAGGGGTGGGGATGAAGCTTTCTTT.

V usage is TRBV19 and J usage is TRBJ1-1; D is undetermined. Germline CDR1 reads LNHDA; CDR2 reads SQIVND (reference sequence). CDR3 length: 12 amino acids. Trimming took off 5 bases at V and 7 bases at J, with 11 bases between the two ends. Written as DNA, the CDR3 is TGTGCCAGTAGTTTAGCTAGCGATGAAGCTTTCTTT. Amino acid sequence: CASSLASDEAFF.

V usage is TRBV9 and J usage is TRBJ1-4, with 12 bases aligning to TRBD1. The CDR3 has 18 amino acids. Looked up from germline, CDR1 is SGDLS and CDR2 is YYNGEE. V lost 2 bases to trimming and J lost 8 bases; unmatched junction nucleotides: 13. The CDR3 DNA follows: TGTGCCAGCAGCGTCGGGGACAGGGGGCTGAGTTTCTTAGAAAAACTGTTTTTT. Its translation: CASSVGDRGLSFLEKLFF.

The J gene is TRBJ1-4, the V gene TRBV5-1; no definite D call. The CDR3 has 13 amino acids. Germline CDR1 SGHRS, CDR2 YFSETQ. The V end lost 2 bases, the J end lost 1 base, and 3 bases lay between the germline ends. CDR3 sequence: CASSFRTNEKLFF. The CDR3 DNA is TGCGCCAGCAGCTTCAGAACTAATGAAAAACTGTTTTTT.

The chain links TRBV4-3 to TRBJ2-2; no reliable D call. Germline V lookup: CDR1 LGHNA, CDR2 YSLEER. Trimming removed 2 bases at V and 1 base at J, with 8 bases between. The CDR3 runs to 15 residues. CDR3 residues: CASSQSPGNTGELFF. The CDR3 DNA is TGCGCCAGCAGCCAATCGCCAGGGAACACCGGGGAGCTGTTTTTT.

CDR3 bases: TGTGCCAGCAGTGCCGGACAGGGGGCGGGTGGCTACACCTTC. Translated: CASSAGQGAGGYTF. The chain recombines TRBV25-1 with TRBJ1-2, with 11 bases fitting TRBD1. The CDR3 contains 14 residues. Germline-derived CDR1 and CDR2 are MGHDK and SYGVNS. Trimming cost V 4 bases and J 7 bases; bases outside gene matches: 5.

DNA of the CDR3: TGCAGCGCACGGGACAGTAAAGAGACCCAGTACTTC. This encodes CSARDSKETQYF. The rearrangement joins TRBV29-1 to TRBJ2-5; 7 nucleotides match TRBD1. V dropped 7 bases and J dropped 3; count of bases not matched to a gene: 5. Germline V gene data show CDR1 as SQVTM and CDR2 as ANQGSEA. The CDR3 runs 12 residues.

The rearrangement joins TRBV7-6 to TRBJ2-7, with 9 nucleotides matching TRBD1. Trimming at V came to 5 bases and at J to 5 bases, leaving 10 bases not matched to a gene. Germline-derived CDR1 and CDR2 are SGHVS and FNYEAQ. The CDR3 loop spans 15 amino acids. CDR3 in amino acids: CASSVKTGGGDEQYF. DNA for the CDR3: TGTGCCAGCAGCGTAAAGACAGGGGGTGGTGACGAGCAGTACTTC.

The rearrangement joins TRBV2 to TRBJ1-5; weak D call: TRBD1 (6 bases). The germline V and J ends were trimmed by 6 bases and 4 bases, with 13 bases remaining between them. Germline-derived CDR1 and CDR2 are SNHLY and FYNNEI. The CDR3 sequence is 14 residues long. The CDR3 reads CASSGGRGNQPQHF. Here the CDR3 DNA reads TGTGCCAGCAGCGGGGGGCGGGGGAATCAGCCCCAGCATTTT.